A selection of T cell receptor beta chains follows, all from one sample in a study of CD8 T cells in ankylosing spondylitis. TCRdb ran MiXCR on the 5' RACE reads and lists one entry per CDR3 protein. The sample lists about 100,000 distinct CDR3 sequences, 24% occurring once. The material sequenced was synovial fluid, either unsorted or a sorted T cell fraction (not recorded which). The receptors were sampled from a male donor with ankylosing spondylitis. CDR3s include the opening cysteine and the closing phenylalanine or tryptophan. The D gene is left open where the match is weak. The listing skips clone size in some rows; elsewhere it reads once, few, many or a size class.

j_gene: TRBJ2-2
d_gene: .
v_gene: TRBV24-1
abundance: .
CDR3nt: TGTGCCACCAGTTCGACAGGGAACACCGGGGAGCTGTTTTTT
CDR3aa: CATSSTGNTGELFF

j_gene: TRBJ2-5
d_gene: TRBD2
v_gene: TRBV20-1
abundance: few
CDR3nt: TGCAGTGCTGCTGGACTAGCGGGAGCAGGTTTTGGGGAGACCCAGTACTTC
CDR3aa: CSAAGLAGAGFGETQYF

j_gene: TRBJ2-2
d_gene: TRBD2
v_gene: TRBV20-1
abundance: .
CDR3nt: TGCAGTGCTAGACTAGCGGGATCGGGGGCCGGGGAGCTGTTTTTT
CDR3aa: CSARLAGSGAGELFF

j_gene: TRBJ1-1
d_gene: TRBD1
v_gene: TRBV7-8
abundance: .
CDR3nt: TGTGCCAGCAGCTCGACAGGGGAGGGCACTGAAGCTTTCTTT
CDR3aa: CASSSTGEGTEAFF

j_gene: TRBJ2-2
d_gene: TRBD1
v_gene: TRBV6-5
abundance: once
CDR3nt: TGTGCCAGCATTAAGACAGGGGACGGGGAGCTGTTTTTT
CDR3aa: CASIKTGDGELFF

j_gene: TRBJ2-3
d_gene: TRBD2
v_gene: TRBV20-1
abundance: .
CDR3nt: TGCAGTGCTAGGATAGCGGGAAGAGGAGATACGCAGTATTTT
CDR3aa: CSARIAGRGDTQYF

j_gene: TRBJ2-5
d_gene: TRBD2
v_gene: TRBV28
abundance: .
CDR3nt: TGTGCCAGCAGTCGGAAGACTAGCGGGAGAATAGAGACCCAGTACTTC
CDR3aa: CASSRKTSGRIETQYF

j_gene: TRBJ2-1
d_gene: .
v_gene: TRBV7-2
abundance: .
CDR3nt: TGTGCCAGCAGCTTATCGGCGGGCTACAATGAGCAGTTCTTC
CDR3aa: CASSLSAGYNEQFF

j_gene: TRBJ2-1
d_gene: .
v_gene: TRBV7-6
abundance: many
CDR3nt: TGTGCCAGCAGCTTAAACTACCCCCCCCTCAATGAGCAGTTCTTC
CDR3aa: CASSLNYPPLNEQFF

j_gene: TRBJ2-1
d_gene: TRBD2
v_gene: TRBV7-2
abundance: many
CDR3nt: TGTGCCAGCAGCCCGCCTTCGGGAGGGGCCTACAATGAGCAGTTCTTC
CDR3aa: CASSPPSGGAYNEQFF

j_gene: TRBJ1-2
d_gene: .
v_gene: TRBV7-8
abundance: .
CDR3nt: TGTGCCAGCAGCTTAGACCAAAGGAACTATGGCTACACCTTC
CDR3aa: CASSLDQRNYGYTF

j_gene: TRBJ1-2
d_gene: TRBD1
v_gene: TRBV3-1
abundance: .
CDR3nt: TGTGCCAGCAGCCGAACGGGACAGGTCTATGGCTACACCTTC
CDR3aa: CASSRTGQVYGYTF

j_gene: TRBJ2-5
d_gene: .
v_gene: TRBV9
abundance: .
CDR3nt: TGTGCCAGCAGCGTAGACGGGAGAGAAGAGACCCAGTACTTC
CDR3aa: CASSVDGREETQYF

j_gene: TRBJ2-7
d_gene: .
v_gene: TRBV27
abundance: many
CDR3nt: TGTGCCAGTCGATTGACAGGCCCCACCTACGAGCAGTACTTC
CDR3aa: CASRLTGPTYEQYF

j_gene: TRBJ2-2
d_gene: TRBD1
v_gene: TRBV5-5
abundance: .
CDR3nt: TGTGCCAGCAGAACCCGGGACAGGGGTACAGACGGGGAGCTGTTTTTT
CDR3aa: CASRTRDRGTDGELFF

j_gene: TRBJ1-1
d_gene: TRBD1
v_gene: TRBV11-2
abundance: large
CDR3nt: TGTGCCAGCAGCCGGGCAGGGGGCAACACTGAAGCTTTCTTT
CDR3aa: CASSRAGGNTEAFF

j_gene: TRBJ1-1
d_gene: .
v_gene: TRBV7-9
abundance: many
CDR3nt: TGTGCCAGCACCCCCCGACAATTTTCTGGCACTGAAGCTTTCTTT
CDR3aa: CASTPRQFSGTEAFF

j_gene: TRBJ2-2
d_gene: .
v_gene: TRBV14
abundance: .
CDR3nt: TGTGCCAGCAGCCAAGACTACGAGGCTCGGCTGTTTTTT
CDR3aa: CASSQDYEARLFF

j_gene: TRBJ1-1
d_gene: .
v_gene: TRBV20-1
abundance: many
CDR3nt: TGCAGTGCTAGAGATTACACAGGAGCGAACACTGAAGCTTTCTTT
CDR3aa: CSARDYTGANTEAFF

j_gene: TRBJ2-3
d_gene: .
v_gene: TRBV3-1
abundance: few
CDR3nt: TGTGCCAGCAGCCAAGGCCCCAACGGAGATACGCAGTATTTT
CDR3aa: CASSQGPNGDTQYF

j_gene: TRBJ2-2
d_gene: TRBD2
v_gene: TRBV25-1
abundance: .
CDR3nt: TGTGCCAGCAGTTGGGGAGGGGCGAACACCGGGGAGCTGTTTTTT
CDR3aa: CASSWGGANTGELFF

j_gene: TRBJ2-2
d_gene: TRBD2
v_gene: TRBV20-1
abundance: few
CDR3nt: TGCAGTGCTAGGGGACTAGCGCGGGGGGAGCTGTTTTTT
CDR3aa: CSARGLARGELFF

j_gene: TRBJ2-1
d_gene: TRBD2
v_gene: TRBV10-3
abundance: .
CDR3nt: TGTGCCATCAGTGAGTCGTCGGGGACTAGCGGGAGCAATGAGCAGTTCTTC
CDR3aa: CAISESSGTSGSNEQFF

j_gene: TRBJ2-6
d_gene: .
v_gene: TRBV30
abundance: .
CDR3nt: TGTGCCTGGAGTGTAGGGGGTTCTGGGGCCAACGTCCTGACTTTC
CDR3aa: CAWSVGGSGANVLTF

j_gene: TRBJ2-3
d_gene: TRBD1
v_gene: TRBV7-9
abundance: few
CDR3nt: TGTGCCAGCAGCTTGGGACAGAGCCTACCAGATACGCAGTATTTT
CDR3aa: CASSLGQSLPDTQYF

j_gene: TRBJ2-7
d_gene: .
v_gene: TRBV5-1
abundance: .
CDR3nt: TGCGCCAGCAGCTTGGCTGGGACATCCTCCTACGAGCAGTACTTC
CDR3aa: CASSLAGTSSYEQYF

j_gene: TRBJ2-5
d_gene: TRBD2
v_gene: TRBV18
abundance: few
CDR3nt: TGTGCCAGCTCCCCGGAGGCGGGAGGAGAGACCCAGTACTTC
CDR3aa: CASSPEAGGETQYF

j_gene: TRBJ2-2
d_gene: .
v_gene: TRBV30
abundance: few
CDR3nt: TGTGCCTGGAGTGTACAGGCGGGGGAGCTGTTTTTT
CDR3aa: CAWSVQAGELFF

j_gene: TRBJ2-3
d_gene: .
v_gene: TRBV2
abundance: .
CDR3nt: TGTGCCAGCGGTTTGGCAGATACGCAGTATTTT
CDR3aa: CASGLADTQYF

j_gene: TRBJ1-5
d_gene: .
v_gene: TRBV30
abundance: .
CDR3nt: TGTGCCTGGAATCTGGGCCAGGGACCCCAGCATTTT
CDR3aa: CAWNLGQGPQHF

j_gene: TRBJ2-2
d_gene: .
v_gene: TRBV11-2
abundance: many
CDR3nt: TGTGCCAGCAGCTTAGATTGGGGGGCCGGCGGGGAGCTGTTTTTT
CDR3aa: CASSLDWGAGGELFF

j_gene: TRBJ1-2
d_gene: .
v_gene: TRBV4-2
abundance: many
CDR3nt: TGTGCCAGCAGCCAGACGCCCGGGGGGCGACCTAGGGGCTACACCTTC
CDR3aa: CASSQTPGGRPRGYTF

j_gene: TRBJ2-7
d_gene: TRBD2
v_gene: TRBV20-1
abundance: medium-sized
CDR3nt: TGCAGTGCTAGAGATGGGTCTAGCGGGACCTACGAGCAGTACTTC
CDR3aa: CSARDGSSGTYEQYF

j_gene: TRBJ2-5
d_gene: TRBD2
v_gene: TRBV7-2
abundance: .
CDR3nt: TGTGCCAGCAGCTCACTAGCGGAGCATAGGACCCAGTACTTC
CDR3aa: CASSSLAEHRTQYF

j_gene: TRBJ1-1
d_gene: .
v_gene: TRBV20-1
abundance: .
CDR3nt: TGCAGTGCTAGCCAGGCTCCGGGCACTGAAGCTTTCTTT
CDR3aa: CSASQAPGTEAFF

j_gene: TRBJ2-5
d_gene: TRBD2
v_gene: TRBV30
abundance: .
CDR3nt: TGTGCCTGGAGTGTCAACGCCGGACTAGCGGGAGTCCCAGAGACCCAGTACTTC
CDR3aa: CAWSVNAGLAGVPETQYF

j_gene: TRBJ2-1
d_gene: .
v_gene: TRBV5-4
abundance: few
CDR3nt: TGTGCCAGCAGCTTGGCAGAGCGCCAGGGGAGAAATGAGCAGTTCTTC
CDR3aa: CASSLAERQGRNEQFF

j_gene: TRBJ2-1
d_gene: TRBD2
v_gene: TRBV7-8
abundance: .
CDR3nt: TGTGCCAGCAGCTCTAGCGCGACTAGCGGGAGGGCGAAAGAGCAGTTCTTC
CDR3aa: CASSSSATSGRAKEQFF